Below, 29 T cell receptor beta chains from the same sample are listed, as sequenced in a study of Graves' ophthalmopathy and Graves' hyperthyroidism. Investigators amplified TCR beta CDR3 regions from RNA transcripts. First-round RT-PCR with HTBI primers preceded a second-round multiplex PCR. Using its own MiXCR run on the multiplex PCR reads, TCRdb lists one record per CDR3 protein. The sample consists of approximately 210,000 distinct CDR3 sequences, approximately 28% of them appearing once. The material sequenced was peripheral blood. These receptors were collected from a man aged 45-60 years with Graves' ophthalmopathy.

This clonotype was observed many times. V is TRBV7-8 and J is TRBJ1-1; D gene ambiguous. Trimming took off 2 bases at V and 3 bases at J, with 4 bases between the two ends. Germline CDR1 SGHVS, CDR2 FQNEAQ. The CDR3 totals 12 residues. In DNA, the CDR3 is TGTGCCAGCAGCTTACTCGACACTGAAGCTTTCTTT. This sequence encodes CASSLLDTEAFF.

In its sample, this clonotype was seen a few times. The rearrangement uses TRBV28 and TRBJ1-3, with no clear D. CDR1 and CDR2 from the germline V gene are MDHEN and SYDVKM. The CDR3 is 13 amino acids. V was shortened by 7 bases and J by 0 bases, with 7 bases between the two germline ends. The DNA of the CDR3 is TGTGCCAGCAACGAGGTCTCTGGAAACACCATATATTTT. Its protein is CASNEVSGNTIYF.

This clonotype was seen more than once but under ten times. The junction departs from germline at one end; a sequencing error may be responsible. This chain links TRBV6-1 with TRBJ1-1; TRBD1 matches at 9 bases. CDR3 size: 13 residues. CDR1 MNHNS and CDR2 SASEGT come from the germline V gene. The CDR3 coding sequence is TGTGCCAGCAGTGTTACAGGGGGCACTGAAGCTCTGTTT. The encoded protein is CASSVTGGTEALF.

The count of this clonotype is one. The rearrangement links TRBV30 to TRBJ1-1; D is undetermined. Germline values: CDR1 GTSNPN, CDR2 SVGIG (reference sequence). Trimming stripped 3 bases from V and 4 bases from J, with 9 bases between. There are 12 residues in the CDR3. CDR3 DNA: TGTGCCTGGAGGCGTCAGAGCACTGAAGCTTTCTTT. This gives the protein CAWRRQSTEAFF.

The chain employs TRBV6-1 and TRBJ1-2; 7 bases are shared with TRBD1. Germline CDR1 and CDR2: MNHNS and SASEGT. J gave up 8 bases and V 1 base, and 13 bases lay outside the gene matches. This CDR3 has 16 amino acids. For the CDR3, the DNA is TGTGCCAGCAGTGAAGTCGCCCCCCGACAGGGAAACGGCTACACCTTC. Amino acids: CASSEVAPRQGNGYTF.

This clonotype was seen at least ten times. The CDR3, as DNA: TGTGCCAGCAGCTCGGGACTCTACACAGATACGCAGTATTTT. It specifies CASSSGLYTDTQYF. The chain links TRBV7-2 to TRBJ2-3; a weak D match, TRBD2 (6 bases). CDR3 length equals 14 residues. Germline values: CDR1 SGHTA, CDR2 FQGNSA. V lost 4 bases and J lost 2, with 10 bases in between. The whole variable domain, filled in from reference TRBV7-2 and TRBJ2-3, reads GAGVSQSPSNKVTEKGKDVELRCDPISGHTALYWYRQSLGQGLEFLIYFQGNSAPDKSGLPSDRFSAERTGGSVSTLTIQRTQQEDSAVYLCASSSGLYTDTQYFGPGTRLTVL.

There are many counts of this clonotype. The chain employs TRBV28 and TRBJ2-5, with D unclear. This CDR3 contains 14 residues. Germline CDR1 and CDR2: MDHEN and SYDVKM. The ends were cut back, 4 bases at V and 1 base at J, with 10 bases in the middle. The CDR3 DNA is TGTGCCAGCAGTTCGCCGACGGTCCAAGAGACCCAGTACTTC. It yields the protein CASSSPTVQETQYF.

This clonotype was seen repeatedly, ten times or more. The chain uses TRBV25-1 and TRBJ2-5; tentative D call: TRBD2 (5 bases). Trimming stripped 7 bases from V and 2 bases from J, with 11 bases between. Germline CDR1 reads MGHDK; CDR2 reads SYGVNS. This CDR3 has 13 amino acids. CDR3 DNA sequence: TGTGCCAGCAACGCGGGCAAGCAAGAGACCCAGTACTTC. This encodes CASNAGKQETQYF.

The J gene is TRBJ2-5, the V gene TRBV6-1, with a weak D call TRBD2 (5 bases). V gave up 5 bases and J gave up 2 bases, with 12 bases separating them. Germline lookup yields CDR1 MNHNS and CDR2 SASEGT. This CDR3 spans 14 amino acids. The CDR3 here is CASSQTLAQETQYF. CDR3 in DNA: TGTGCCAGCAGTCAAACGCTAGCTCAAGAGACCCAGTACTTC.

This clonotype came up many times. This chain connects TRBV6-5 to TRBJ1-1, with D possibly being TRBD1 (6 bases). This CDR3 is built from 14 residues. Trimming removed 2 bases from V and 1 base from J, with 8 bases in between. CDR1 MNHEY and CDR2 SVGAGI come from the germline V gene. The chain's CDR3 is CASSYMGQNTEAFF. CDR3 DNA sequence: TGTGCCAGCAGTTACATGGGACAGAACACTGAAGCTTTCTTT.

This clonotype has a count of ten or more. The V and J genes are TRBV6-1 and TRBJ2-7; D is uncertain. CDR3 length: 10 residues. V was clipped by 5 bases and J by 5 bases, with 4 bases between them. Germline V gene sequence: CDR1 MNHNS, CDR2 SASEGT. DNA for the CDR3: TGTGCCAGCAGTCAGAACGAGCAGTACTTC. Translated, it gives CASSQNEQYF.

The chain links TRBV6-1 to TRBJ1-1; no reliable D call. This CDR3 has 15 residues. The germline V gene has CDR1 MNHNS and CDR2 SASEGT. The V and J ends lost 7 bases and 3 bases respectively, with 18 bases between them. The CDR3 reads CASTNPSSRYTEAFF. CDR3 coding DNA: TGTGCCAGCACCAATCCTAGTTCCCGTTACACTGAAGCTTTCTTT.

This clonotype was seen repeatedly, ten times or more. The chain carries TRBV12-3 or TRBV12-4 and TRBJ2-3; 12 bases map to TRBD2. V dropped 6 bases and J dropped 1; count of bases not matched to a gene: 2. This CDR3 is built from 15 residues. The DNA of the CDR3 is TGTGCCAGCAGACCTAGCGGGGGGGGCACAGATACGCAGTATTTT. Its translation is CASRPSGGGTDTQYF.

This clonotype was observed a handful of times. The chain uses TRBV11-2 and TRBJ2-7, with D possibly being TRBD1 (6 bases). The V and J ends lost 5 bases and 0 bases respectively, with 17 bases between them. This CDR3 is built from 16 residues. CDR1 is SGHAT and CDR2 is FQNNGV in the germline V gene. This chain's CDR3 is CASSAKQGRSSYEQYF. The CDR3 DNA sequence: TGTGCCAGCAGCGCGAAACAGGGAAGAAGCTCCTACGAGCAGTACTTC.

This clonotype was seen repeatedly, ten times or more. This chain links TRBV5-6 with TRBJ1-5; D gene unclear. This CDR3 spans 16 amino acids. Germline V gives CDR1 SGHDT, CDR2 YYEEEE. The V end was cut by 2 bases, the J end by 1 base, with 13 bases between. In DNA, the CDR3 is TGTGCCAGCAGCTTTCGGGGAAGCGGGAGCAATCAGCCCCAGCATTTT. It specifies CASSFRGSGSNQPQHF.

In its sample, this clonotype was seen many times. The rearrangement links TRBV4-3 to TRBJ2-2; the D is unclear. Germline CDR1 is LGHNA and CDR2 is YSLEER. With 1 base removed from V and 7 bases from J, the gap between germline ends came to 10 bases. This CDR3 is built from 14 residues. The CDR3: CASSQVVTYGELFF. Written as DNA, the CDR3 is TGCGCCAGCAGCCAAGTTGTTACTTACGGGGAGCTGTTTTTT.

This clonotype was observed many times. This chain joins TRBV6-5 and TRBJ2-7, with TRBD1 matching 9 bases. This CDR3 contains 14 residues. The junction had 4 bases not matched to a gene; V was cut back by 7 bases and J by 0 bases. Germline V lookup: CDR1 MNHEY, CDR2 SVGAGI. This CDR3 is CASIRTGDSYEQYF. DNA of the CDR3: TGTGCCAGCATTAGGACAGGGGACTCCTACGAGCAGTACTTC.

In its sample, this clonotype was seen many times. The chain carries TRBV6-2 or TRBV6-3 and TRBJ2-4; TRBD2 agrees at 7 bases. V was pared by 9 bases and J by 6 bases, with 8 bases of the junction left unmatched. Germline CDR1 reads MNHEY; CDR2 reads SVGEGT. The CDR3 length is 13 residues. This chain's CDR3 is CASRAGEPNIQYF. The CDR3 DNA reads TGTGCCAGTCGGGCGGGGGAACCAAACATTCAGTACTTC.

This clonotype appeared many times. The CDR3 spells CSAPRGAGPRTQYF. The CDR3 DNA follows: TGCAGTGCCCCCCGTGGGGCGGGTCCACGGACCCAGTACTTC. J is TRBJ2-5 and V is TRBV20-1; D might be TRBD1 or TRBD2, each matching 5 bases. Deletions cut 6 bases from V and 7 bases from J, with 21 bases between. Germline V gene lookup returns CDR1 DFQATT and CDR2 SNEGSKA (reference sequence). CDR3 length: 14 amino acids.

This clonotype appeared many times. V and J are TRBV2 and TRBJ2-2; D is perhaps TRBD1 or TRBD2 (5 bases each). This CDR3 contains 14 residues. Germline V CDR1 and CDR2: SNHLY, FYNNEI. Trimming removed 6 bases from V and 0 bases from J, with 8 bases in between. CDR3 sequence reads: CASSGDANTGELFF. The CDR3 bases are TGTGCCAGCAGCGGGGACGCGAACACCGGGGAGCTGTTTTTT.

This clonotype has ten or more counts. The chain couples TRBV5-1 to TRBJ1-1; a weak D match, TRBD1 (6 bases). The CDR3 is made up of 14 amino acids. V was cut by 3 bases and J by 3 bases, with 12 bases left in between. Germline V gene sequence: CDR1 SGHRS, CDR2 YFSETQ. The CDR3 reads CASSWRGAHTEAFF. Written as DNA, the CDR3 is TGCGCCAGCAGCTGGAGGGGGGCCCACACTGAAGCTTTCTTT.

This clonotype was recorded at least ten times. The CDR3 loop is CATSESSSNYGYTF. In DNA, the CDR3 is TGTGCCACCAGTGAGAGCAGTTCGAACTATGGCTACACCTTC. The V gene is TRBV24-1, the J gene TRBJ1-2; D remains unclear. The CDR3 has 14 amino acids. Germline loops: CDR1 KGHDR, CDR2 SFDVKD. The V gene lost 4 bases and the J gene lost 2 bases, with 10 bases spanning the gap.

This clonotype was observed a handful of times. This rearrangement joins TRBV28 to TRBJ1-5, with D unclear. Germline CDR1 and CDR2: MDHEN and SYDVKM. This CDR3 comprises 15 residues. The V gene lost 3 bases and the J gene lost 0 bases, with 9 bases spanning the gap. The CDR3 DNA follows: TGTGCCAGCAGTTTTCCAGAAGATAGCAATCAGCCCCAGCATTTT. This encodes CASSFPEDSNQPQHF.

This clonotype was observed many times. The V gene is TRBV9, the J gene TRBJ1-3; no clear D gene. The germline V gene encodes CDR1 SGDLS and CDR2 YYNGEE. CDR3 size: 16 residues. V gave up 0 bases and J gave up 0 bases, with 10 bases separating them. CDR3 sequence reads: CASSVALVDSGNTIYF. For the CDR3, the DNA is TGTGCCAGCAGCGTAGCGCTAGTGGACTCTGGAAACACCATATATTTT.

This clonotype was picked up many times. The chain recombines TRBV7-9 with TRBJ2-2; 8 bases align to TRBD2. The CDR3 extends over 16 amino acids. V lost 1 base to trimming and J lost 7 bases; unmatched junction nucleotides: 8. Per germline, CDR1 SEHNR and CDR2 FQNEAQ (reference sequence). The CDR3 protein is CASSLEAGGRNGELFF. The CDR3, as DNA: TGTGCCAGCAGCTTAGAGGCCGGCGGGAGGAACGGGGAGCTGTTTTTT.

The chain uses TRBV30 and TRBJ2-2; D is undetermined. The CDR3 is 15 residues long. V was shortened by 0 bases and J by 2 bases, with 10 bases between the two germline ends. Germline CDR1 is GTSNPN and CDR2 is SVGIG (reference sequence). The CDR3 DNA reads as TGTGCCTGGAGTGTAGGCCCGAGAAACACCGGGGAGCTGTTTTTT. It codes for CAWSVGPRNTGELFF.

At least ten counts were recorded for this clonotype. V gene TRBV6-1 combines with J gene TRBJ1-2; D perhaps matches TRBD1 (5 bases). CDR3 length: 16 residues. V lost 5 bases, J lost 3 bases, and 19 bases lay in between. Germline assignment: CDR1 MNHNS and CDR2 SASEGT. CDR3 residues: CASSPRRQGYHYGYTF. The CDR3 DNA is TGTGCCAGCAGTCCACGTAGGCAGGGATACCACTATGGCTACACCTTC.

There are many counts of this clonotype. The CDR3 sequence is CAISESLNYEQYF. The CDR3 bases are TGTGCCATCAGTGAGTCGCTGAACTACGAGCAGTACTTC. The chain carries TRBV10-3 and TRBJ2-7; D gene uncertain. The V and J ends lost 0 bases and 3 bases respectively, with 6 bases between them. The germline gives CDR1 ENHRY, CDR2 SYGVKD. The CDR3 has 13 residues.

This clonotype was counted at least ten times. J is TRBJ1-2 and V is TRBV29-1, with D unresolved. Trimming removed 4 bases at V and 4 bases at J, with 16 bases between. Germline V gene lookup returns CDR1 SQVTM and CDR2 ANQGSEA. The CDR3 is made up of 14 amino acids. The CDR3 protein is CSVGLGKSSYGYTF. In DNA, the CDR3 is TGCAGCGTTGGTTTGGGCAAAAGTAGCTATGGCTACACCTTC.